One sample yielded the 2 T cell receptor beta chains listed below, sequenced in a study of blood T cell repertoires in COVID-19. Assay used: immunoSEQ multiplex PCR; TCRdb lists only in-frame clones, some missing. The table includes some 80,000 clones, about 88% detected once. What was sequenced was peripheral blood. These receptors originate from a man at least 80 years old with active or convalescent COVID-19.

A single count supports this clone. The J gene is TRBJ2-3, the V gene TRBV5-4, with D possibly being TRBD2 (6 bases). The CDR3 is 15 residues long. CDR1 and CDR2 (germline): SGHNT, YYREEE (reference sequence). The V gene lost 3 bases and the J gene lost 3 bases, with 14 bases spanning the gap. CDR3 loop: CASSSGPGETDTQYF. DNA of the CDR3: TGTGCCAGCAGCTCGGGACCGGGGGAGACAGATACGCAGTATTTT.

The chain is built from TRBV7-2 and TRBJ2-2, with D possibly being TRBD1 (6 bases). V dropped 1 base and J dropped 1 base, with 10 bases sitting between them. The CDR3 spans 16 residues. The V gene's germline CDR1 is SGHTA and CDR2 FQGNSA. This CDR3 reads CASSLVGAGNTGELFF. Written as DNA, the CDR3 is TGTGCCAGCAGCTTAGTGGGGGCGGGGAACACCGGGGAGCTGTTTTTT.